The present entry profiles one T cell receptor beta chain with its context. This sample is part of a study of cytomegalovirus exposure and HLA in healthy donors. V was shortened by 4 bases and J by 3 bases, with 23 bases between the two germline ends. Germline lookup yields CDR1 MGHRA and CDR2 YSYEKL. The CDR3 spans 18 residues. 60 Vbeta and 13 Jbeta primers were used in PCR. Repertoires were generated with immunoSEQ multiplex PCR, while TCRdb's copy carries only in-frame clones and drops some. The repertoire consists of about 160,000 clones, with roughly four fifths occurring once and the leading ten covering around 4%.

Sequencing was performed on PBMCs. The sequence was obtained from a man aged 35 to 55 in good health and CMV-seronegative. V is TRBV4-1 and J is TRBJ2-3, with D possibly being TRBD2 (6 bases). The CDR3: CASSPVGLPTLETDTQYF. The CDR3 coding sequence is TGCGCCAGCAGCCCGGTAGGACTACCCACCCTCGAGACAGATACGCAGTATTTT.